Each of the 16 T cell receptor beta chains below was sequenced from the same sample in a study of blood T cell repertoires in COVID-19. Clones were sequenced by immunoSEQ multiplex PCR, and TCRdb holds only the in-frame ones, with some missing. The data show 60,000 to 75,000 clones, with under 85% seen just once and 6.4% held by the top ten. The specimen was peripheral blood. Receptors were obtained from a woman between 45 and 60 years old with active or convalescent COVID-19.

The genes are TRBV2 and TRBJ2-3, with 9 bases aligning to TRBD1. The CDR3 sequence is 14 residues long. Germline-derived CDR1 and CDR2 are SNHLY and FYNNEI. With 5 bases clipped from V and 1 base from J, the junction kept 1 base outside the gene matches. The CDR3 region is CASSNRGRTDTQYF. CDR3 in DNA: TGTGCCAGCAGTAACAGGGGGCGCACAGATACGCAGTATTTT.

The V gene is TRBV27, the J gene TRBJ1-1, with 8 bases that match TRBD1. Per germline, CDR1 MNHEY and CDR2 SMNVEV (reference sequence). This CDR3 has 19 amino acids. J was trimmed by 1 base and V by 0 bases; bases with no gene match: 13. The CDR3 sequence: CASSLSGTGRPTRNTEAFF. For the CDR3, the DNA is TGTGCCAGCAGTTTATCAGGGACAGGAAGGCCAACAAGGAACACTGAAGCTTTCTTT.

The rearrangement joins TRBV2 to TRBJ1-2; 7 bases map to TRBD1. In germline, CDR1 is SNHLY, CDR2 FYNNEI. This CDR3 has 13 amino acids. The ends lost 8 bases at V and 6 bases at J; junction bases unmatched: 9. CDR3 coding DNA: TGTGCCAGCGGACGCGGGACAGCCGATGGCTACACCTTC. It codes for CASGRGTADGYTF.

The chain employs TRBV11-2 and TRBJ1-2, with 7 bases aligning to TRBD1. V lost 1 base, J lost 7 bases, and 9 bases stayed unmatched. CDR1 is SGHAT, CDR2 FQNNGV, per germline. The CDR3 is made up of 15 amino acids. In nucleotides, the CDR3 is TGTGCCAGCAGCTTAGCCCCGACAGGGATTGTTGGCTACACCTTC. It codes for CASSLAPTGIVGYTF.

The gene calls are TRBV4-3 and TRBJ1-2; 8 bases are shared with TRBD1. There are 15 residues in the CDR3. From germline, CDR1 is LGHNA and CDR2 YSLEER. Losses at the gene ends were 0 bases for V and 3 bases for J; bases not matched to a gene: 3. CDR3: CASSQDSGGYYGYTF. The CDR3, as DNA: TGCGCCAGCAGCCAAGACTCAGGGGGCTACTATGGCTACACCTTC.

The table lists this clone with a count of one. CDR3 protein: CARSRGAMNTEAFF. The DNA of the CDR3 is TGTGCCAGAAGCCGTGGGGCCATGAACACTGAAGCTTTCTTT. The rearrangement links TRBV5-3 to TRBJ1-1; D might be TRBD1 (5 bases). TRBV5-3 is labeled an ORF, and its function is uncertain. The V end was cut by 4 bases, the J end by 0 bases, with 10 bases between. The CDR3 sequence is 14 residues long.

This clone occurred once. This rearrangement joins TRBV27 to TRBJ2-7; TRBD1 might be the D (5 bases). CDR3 length: 15 amino acids. Germline loops: CDR1 MNHEY, CDR2 SMNVEV (reference sequence). V lost 5 bases and J 7 bases, leaving 21 bases between the germline ends. The CDR3 is CASSKSTSQGVEQYF. Here the CDR3 DNA reads TGTGCCAGCAGTAAGTCGACCTCTCAGGGTGTAGAGCAGTACTTC.

This chain links TRBV5-1 with TRBJ2-1, with 8 bases that match TRBD2. V trimming: 4 bases; J trimming: 3 bases; junction bases outside the gene matches: 6. The length of the CDR3 is 15 residues. Germline V gene data show CDR1 as SGHRS and CDR2 as YFSETQ. CDR3 sequence reads: CASSQGLGGYNEQFF. DNA for the CDR3: TGCGCCAGCAGCCAGGGACTAGGAGGCTACAATGAGCAGTTCTTC. Supplemented by reference TRBV5-1 and TRBJ2-1, the full variable domain reads KAGVTQTPRYLIKTRGQQVTLSCSPISGHRSVSWYQQTPGQGLQFLFEYFSETQRNKGNFPGRFSGRQFSNSRSEMNVSTLELGDSALYLCASSQGLGGYNEQFFGPGTRLTVL.

The genes are TRBV7-2 and TRBJ1-2; TRBD1 agrees at 7 bases. From germline, CDR1 is SGHTA and CDR2 FQGNSA. This CDR3 contains 18 residues. The V gene end was trimmed by 3 bases and the J gene end by 1 base; junction bases not matched to a gene: 14. The CDR3 loop is CASSLAGQFMGLNYGYTF. CDR3 bases: TGTGCCAGCAGCTTGGCGGGACAGTTTATGGGGCTTAACTATGGCTACACCTTC.

By proportion, this clone is large. The chain joins TRBV11-2 to TRBJ2-7; 7 bases fit TRBD1. The germline gives CDR1 SGHAT, CDR2 FQNNGV. This CDR3 has 14 amino acids. Germline trimming cut 1 base from V and 2 bases from J; bases unmatched to any gene: 2. CDR3 sequence (DNA): TGTGCCAGCAGCTTAGGACAGGGCCCCTACGAGCAGTACTTC. It codes for CASSLGQGPYEQYF.

This chain joins TRBV4-1 and TRBJ2-3, with 12 bases that match TRBD2. V trimming: 4 bases; J trimming: 4 bases; junction bases outside the gene matches: 3. This CDR3 comprises 15 residues. Germline CDR1 MGHRA, CDR2 YSYEKL. In DNA, the CDR3 is TGCGCCAGCAGCCTCGGACTAGCGGGATCAGATACGCAGTATTTT. Protein sequence: CASSLGLAGSDTQYF.

Only a few counts were recorded for this clone. The chain recombines TRBV5-4 with TRBJ2-7, with D perhaps matching TRBD1 (5 bases). Germline CDR1 reads SGHNT; CDR2 reads YYREEE (reference sequence). V lost 4 bases, J lost 2 bases, and 13 bases lay in between. The CDR3 has 14 residues. CDR3 in DNA: TGTGCCAGCAGCCCCCGGCAGGGAACCTACGAGCAGTACTTC. Translation gives CASSPRQGTYEQYF. Full variable domain (remainder filled in from reference TRBV5-4 and TRBJ2-7): ETGVTQSPTHLIKTRGQQVTLRCSSQSGHNTVSWYQQALGQGPQFIFQYYREEENGRGNFPPRFSGLQFPNYSSELNVNALELDDSALYLCASSPRQGTYEQYFGPGTRLTVT.

In its sample, this clone was seen once. The chain joins TRBV5-5 to TRBJ2-5; a weak D match, TRBD2 (5 bases). The germline V gene has CDR1 SGHKS and CDR2 YYEKEE (reference sequence). With 4 bases removed from V and 4 bases from J, the gap between germline ends came to 14 bases. This CDR3 is built from 14 residues. CDR3 in DNA: TGTGCCAGCAGCGCCCTCCGGGGTCCAGAGACCCAGTACTTC. It codes for CASSALRGPETQYF.

J is TRBJ2-7 and V is TRBV7-2, with D possibly being TRBD1 (6 bases). The germline V gene encodes CDR1 SGHTA and CDR2 FQGNSA. The V end was cut by 6 bases, the J end by 0 bases, with 12 bases between. This CDR3 is 14 amino acids long. As DNA, the CDR3 is TGTGCCAGCAGTCCCGACAGGAGCTCCTACGAGCAGTACTTC. Translating it yields CASSPDRSSYEQYF.

The chain joins TRBV5-1 to TRBJ1-1; TRBD1 aligns across 8 bases. This CDR3 has 14 amino acids. With 0 bases clipped from V and 4 bases from J, the junction kept 2 bases outside the gene matches. Germline CDR1 SGHRS, CDR2 YFSETQ. The CDR3 coding sequence is TGCGCCAGCAGCTTGGCACAGGGGGGCACTGAAGCTTTCTTT. Residues: CASSLAQGGTEAFF.

This clone was detected many times. This chain connects TRBV19 to TRBJ2-7, with 11 positions matching TRBD1. The germline CDR1 and CDR2 sequences are LNHDA and SQIVND (reference sequence). The CDR3 covers 15 residues. With V trimmed by 5 bases and J by 5 bases, 8 bases remained unmatched. CDR3 DNA sequence: TGTGCCAGTAGTGTAACCGGGACAGGGGGAAACGAGCAGTACTTC. Protein: CASSVTGTGGNEQYF. The full variable domain, rest sourced from reference TRBV19 and TRBJ2-7, is DGGITQSPKYLFRKEGQNVTLSCEQNLNHDAMYWYRQDPGQGLRLIYYSQIVNDFQKGDIAEGYSVSREKKESFPLTVTSAQKNPTAFYLCASSVTGTGGNEQYFGPGTRLTVT.